This T cell receptor beta chain comes out of a study of Graves' ophthalmopathy and Graves' hyperthyroidism. General observations from the study: Most thyroid clonotypes with frequency above 0.001 were detected in blood too.

Hyperthyroidism counted as stable given no ophthalmopathy within 18 months of follow-up. No donor had other autoimmune disease, uncontrolled infection, pregnancy or lactation. For this clonotype: The antigen remains unidentified.

The sequenced template was RNA, covering the TCR beta CDR3 region. HTBI primers served in a first-round RT-PCR, which a second-round multiplex PCR followed. TCRdb used MiXCR to reprocess the multiplex PCR reads, holding one entry per CDR3 protein. The table has roughly 400,000 distinct CDR3 sequences, about a sixth seen once. This clonotype originated in an adult woman with stable Graves' hyperthyroidism. Sequencing was carried out using peripheral blood.

The CDR3 protein is CASLKLGPNTEAFF. CDR3 in DNA: TGTGCCAGCTTAAAGCTGGGCCCGAACACTGAAGCTTTCTTT. The chain carries TRBV2 and TRBJ1-1; D call uncertain. From germline, CDR1 is SNHLY and CDR2 FYNNEI. The CDR3 extends over 14 amino acids. V gave up 8 bases and J gave up 1 base, with 14 bases separating them.